One sample yielded the 7 T cell receptor beta chains listed below, sequenced in a study of T cell changes during pregnancy in multiple sclerosis. Method: immunoSEQ multiplex PCR; TCRdb's copy keeps in-frame clones and lacks some. Among approximately 46,000 clones listed, around 89% were seen once. Sequencing used peripheral blood, obtained after pregnancy. The receptors shown here come from a female donor in good health, enrolled as a control in a pregnancy study.

CDR3 coding DNA: TGTGCCAGCAGTTACTCGACGGGGTATGATAATTCACCCCTCCACTTT. Its translation is CASSYSTGYDNSPLHF. The V call is TRBV6-6, the J call TRBJ1-6, with no clear D. Germline V CDR1 and CDR2: MNHNY, SVGAGI (reference sequence). With 0 bases removed from V and 5 bases from J, the gap between germline ends came to 11 bases. There are 16 residues in the CDR3.

J is TRBJ1-1 and V is TRBV6-1, with a possible D match to TRBD1 (5 bases). Germline V CDR1 and CDR2: MNHNS, SASEGT. Trimming cost V 0 bases and J 8 bases, with 16 bases left between them. The CDR3 spans 15 residues. The CDR3 bases are TGTGCCAGCAGTGAAGCCAGGGCCTCGGGAGGGGAAGCTTTCTTT. It specifies CASSEARASGGEAFF.

The chain uses TRBV4-1 and TRBJ2-4, with 12 bases lining up with TRBD2. V shed 0 bases, J shed 0 bases, and the junction held 6 bases outside the gene matches. The CDR3 totals 19 residues. The germline CDR1 and CDR2 sequences are MGHRA and YSYEKL. CDR3 DNA sequence: TGCGCCAGCAGCCAAGAGGCTAGCGGGGGGGCCGGAGCCAAAAACATTCAGTACTTC. This sequence encodes CASSQEASGGAGAKNIQYF.

V and J are TRBV19 and TRBJ1-1; 8 positions agree with TRBD1. CDR1 is LNHDA, CDR2 SQIVND, per germline (reference sequence). V was pared by 3 bases and J by 1 base, with 16 bases of the junction left unmatched. The CDR3 spans 19 residues. The chain's CDR3 is CASSMTRSGGRMGNTEAFF. CDR3 nucleotides: TGTGCCAGTAGTATGACCCGATCAGGGGGCAGGATGGGGAACACTGAAGCTTTCTTT.

This clone has a count of ten or more. The V call is TRBV2, the J call TRBJ1-3, with 7 bases identical to TRBD1. The length of the CDR3 is 15 residues. J was trimmed by 2 bases and V by 6 bases; bases with no gene match: 7. Germline values: CDR1 SNHLY, CDR2 FYNNEI. The CDR3 is CASRPEQGAGNTIYF. CDR3 bases: TGTGCCAGCAGACCTGAGCAGGGGGCTGGAAACACCATATATTTT.

This clone was recorded once. This chain connects TRBV19 to TRBJ1-3; D unclear. Looked up from germline, CDR1 is LNHDA and CDR2 is SQIVND (reference sequence). This CDR3 is 16 amino acids long. The germline V and J ends were trimmed by 1 base and 2 bases, with 12 bases remaining between them. The CDR3 nucleotides are TGTGCCAGTAGTATAGCGAGCGGCACGGCTGGAAACACCATATATTTT. Translation: CASSIASGTAGNTIYF. Using reference TRBV19 and TRBJ1-3 for the parts outside the CDR3, the full variable domain is DGGITQSPKYLFRKEGQNVTLSCEQNLNHDAMYWYRQDPGQGLRLIYYSQIVNDFQKGDIAEGYSVSREKKESFPLTVTSAQKNPTAFYLCASSIASGTAGNTIYFGEGSWLTVV.

This sequence joins TRBV21-1 and TRBJ2-5; the table's D call TRBD2 went unverified against the DNA. TRBV21-1 is given as a pseudogene. The CDR3 is 15 residues long. The CDR3 nucleotides are TGTGCCAGCAGCAAGCTACCAGCGCCCAAAGGGACCCAGTACTTC. Protein: CASSKLPAPKGTQYF.